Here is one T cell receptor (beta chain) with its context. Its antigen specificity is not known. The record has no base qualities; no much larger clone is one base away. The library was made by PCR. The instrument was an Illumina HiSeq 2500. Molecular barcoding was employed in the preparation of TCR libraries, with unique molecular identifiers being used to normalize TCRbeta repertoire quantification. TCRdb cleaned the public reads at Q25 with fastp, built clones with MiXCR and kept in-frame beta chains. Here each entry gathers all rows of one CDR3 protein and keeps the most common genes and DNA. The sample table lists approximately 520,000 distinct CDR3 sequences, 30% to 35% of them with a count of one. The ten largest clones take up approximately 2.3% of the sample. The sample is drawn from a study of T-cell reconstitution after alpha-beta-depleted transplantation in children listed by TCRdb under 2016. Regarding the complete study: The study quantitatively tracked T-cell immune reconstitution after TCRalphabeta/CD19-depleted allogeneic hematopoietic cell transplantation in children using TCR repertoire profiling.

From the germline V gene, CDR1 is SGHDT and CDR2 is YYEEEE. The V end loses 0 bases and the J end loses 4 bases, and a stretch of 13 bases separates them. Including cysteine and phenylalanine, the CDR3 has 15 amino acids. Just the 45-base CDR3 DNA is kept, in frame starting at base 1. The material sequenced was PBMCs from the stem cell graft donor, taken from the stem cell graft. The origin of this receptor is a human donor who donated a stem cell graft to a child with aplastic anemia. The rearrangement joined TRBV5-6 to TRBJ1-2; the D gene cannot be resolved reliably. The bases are TGTGCCAGCAGCTTGGAGGGCAGTCTCGTCTATGGCTACACCTTC. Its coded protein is CASSLEGSLVYGYTF.